Given below is one T cell receptor beta chain in context. What it binds is not known. Any patient presenting with uncontrolled infection, other autoimmune disease, pregnancy or lactation was left out. This record belongs to a study of T cells in Graves' hyperthyroidism and ophthalmopathy. Study results and limitations: Expanded thyroid clonotypes (above 0.001) were mostly also found in blood.

From RNA transcripts, TCR beta CDR3 regions were amplified. The study used the HTBI primer set for a first-round RT-PCR of the TCR CDR3. TCRdb analysed the multiplex PCR reads with MiXCR anew, one entry per CDR3 protein. The sample includes more than 450,000 distinct CDR3 sequences, 15% to 20% of them seen just once. Germline values: CDR1 SGHAT, CDR2 FQNNGV. Trimming removed 2 bases at V and 2 bases at J, with 9 bases between. CDR3 length: 14 residues. This clonotype was obtained from a man aged 40-50 years with Graves' ophthalmopathy. The rearrangement links TRBV11-2 to TRBJ1-1; D unclear. Sequenced material: blood. This chain's CDR3 is CASSLRSFNTEAFF. CDR3 nucleotides: TGTGCCAGCAGCTTAAGGAGTTTTAACACTGAAGCTTTCTTT.